This TCR beta chain derives from a study of cytomegalovirus exposure and HLA in healthy donors. Study as a whole: Approximately 81% of 398 genotyped donors fell in the Caucasian-associated ancestry cluster.

Study-level findings and limits: Cytomegalovirus association was listed for around 180 TCR beta chains. Using the classifier, cytomegalovirus status was reportedly diagnosed with high specificity and sensitivity.

Germline assignment: CDR1 SEHNR and CDR2 FQNEAQ (reference sequence). The length of the CDR3 is 18 residues. The PCR employed 60 Vbeta primers together with 13 Jbeta primers. Libraries were prepared by immunoSEQ multiplex PCR; TCRdb keeps only in-frame clonotypes and omits some of them. Found here are 150,000 to 200,000 clones, 75% of them singletons; the top ten hold over 4.5%. Regarding this clone: Its cognate antigen is unknown. An end of the junction differs from the germline gene, which may be a read error. Within the sample, other DNA sequences also encode this same CDR3.

The sequence was collected from a male donor in good health and CMV-seronegative. The rearrangement links TRBV7-9 to TRBJ2-7, with 15 bases aligning to TRBD2. Sequenced sample: PBMCs. In nucleotides, the CDR3 is TGCGCCAGCAGCTTAGTAGGACTAGCGGGAGGGAGCTCCTACGAGCAGTACTTC. It yields the protein CASSLVGLAGGSSYEQYF.